These 32 T cell receptor beta chains originate from one sample sequenced in a study of CD8 T cells in ankylosing spondylitis. Their antigens are not known. Study findings and constraints: Made up of about eight highly homologous variants, a TCR beta motif appeared characteristic of ankylosing spondylitis blood.

TCRdb itself ran the 5' RACE reads through MiXCR, one entry per CDR3 protein. The table records about 500,000 distinct CDR3 sequences, roughly 13% of them present only once. Sequences were obtained from blood, either unsorted or a sorted T cell fraction (not recorded which). The receptors were gathered from a male donor with ankylosing spondylitis.

This clonotype was found many times. The rearrangement links TRBV12-3 or TRBV12-4 to TRBJ1-1; unclear D gene. V lost 7 bases to trimming and J lost 0 bases, with 12 bases between them. The CDR3 is 14 residues long. In nucleotides, the CDR3 is TGTGCCAGCAAAAAGGAAGCCCTGAACACTGAAGCTTTCTTT. It specifies CASKKEALNTEAFF.

V and J are TRBV9 and TRBJ2-7; TRBD2 matches 11 bases. J gave up 4 bases and V 3 bases, and 6 bases lay outside the gene matches. This CDR3 spans 15 amino acids. Germline V gene lookup returns CDR1 SGDLS and CDR2 YYNGEE. DNA for the CDR3: TGTGCCAGCAGCGGCGGGACTAGCGGTAGGTACGAGCAGTACTTC. It yields the protein CASSGGTSGRYEQYF.

Only a few counts were recorded for this clonotype. This rearrangement joins TRBV10-3 to TRBJ2-5; 14 bases agree with TRBD2. Germline loops: CDR1 ENHRY, CDR2 SYGVKD. There are 15 residues in the CDR3. J was trimmed by 5 bases and V by 2 bases; bases with no gene match: 1. CDR3 coding DNA: TGTGCCATCAGTGAGGGGACTAGCGGGAGCGAGACCCAGTACTTC. Residues: CAISEGTSGSETQYF.

This clonotype was found a few times. The rearrangement links TRBV5-6 to TRBJ2-3; 10 positions agree with TRBD2. This CDR3 has 15 amino acids. The J segment lost 7 bases and the V segment lost 3 bases, leaving 8 bases of the junction unmatched. Germline V gene sequence: CDR1 SGHDT, CDR2 YYEEEE. CDR3 protein: CASSSRTSGGYTQYF. In DNA form, the CDR3 reads TGTGCCAGCAGCTCCCGGACTAGCGGAGGTTATACGCAGTATTTT.

This sequence joins TRBV11-2 and TRBJ2-3; TRBD2 is a possible D gene (7 bases). The CDR3 covers 19 residues. Trimming took off 5 bases at V and 4 bases at J, with 28 bases between the two ends. CDR1 and CDR2 from the germline V gene are SGHAT and FQNNGV. Here the CDR3 reads CASSPQAGALGFISDTQYF. In nucleotides, the CDR3 is TGTGCCAGCAGCCCCCAGGCGGGGGCTCTAGGTTTTATCTCAGATACGCAGTATTTT.

This chain uses TRBV10-3 with TRBJ2-2; D not resolved. Germline V CDR1 and CDR2: ENHRY, SYGVKD. V was shortened by 3 bases and J by 7 bases, with 12 bases between the two germline ends. The CDR3 length is 14 residues. The CDR3 loop reads CAISEERPGGELFF. DNA for the CDR3: TGTGCCATCAGTGAAGAGCGACCTGGCGGGGAGCTGTTTTTT.

This clonotype was detected only a few times. The DNA for the CDR3 is TGCAGCGTCTGGACAGGGGGCGCGGAGACCCAGTACTTC. Its translation is CSVWTGGAETQYF. V gene TRBV29-1 combines with J gene TRBJ2-5; 11 nucleotides match TRBD1. The V gene end was trimmed by 6 bases and the J gene end by 5 bases; junction bases not matched to a gene: 5. Looked up from germline, CDR1 is SQVTM and CDR2 is ANQGSEA. The CDR3 totals 13 residues.

This chain uses TRBV10-3 with TRBJ1-1; D perhaps matches TRBD1 (6 bases). The CDR3 is 13 amino acids. Looked up from germline, CDR1 is ENHRY and CDR2 is SYGVKD. The V end was cut by 6 bases, the J end by 2 bases, with 10 bases between. For the CDR3, the DNA is TGTGCCATCAGGAGGGGGGGAAACACTGAAGCTTTCTTT. This sequence encodes CAIRRGGNTEAFF.

J is TRBJ1-6 and V is TRBV4-1; D remains ambiguous. Germline V gene data show CDR1 as MGHRA and CDR2 as YSYEKL. The CDR3 consists of 15 residues. Trimming pared 2 bases from V and 6 bases from J, leaving 11 bases between. The CDR3 sequence: CASSQIQTPNSPLHF. The CDR3 coding sequence is TGCGCCAGCAGCCAAATACAGACTCCTAATTCACCCCTCCACTTT.

In nucleotides, the CDR3 is TGTGCCACAAGGGCCGTCCTACCGAACACTGAAGCTTTCTTT. The encoded protein is CATRAVLPNTEAFF. The gene calls are TRBV12-3 or TRBV12-4 and TRBJ1-1; D ambiguous. The CDR3 length is 14 residues. V dropped 10 bases and J dropped 1 base, with 16 bases sitting between them.

This clonotype appeared a few times. V is TRBV11-2 and J is TRBJ2-7; 8 bases fit TRBD1. V was pared by 3 bases and J by 3 bases, with 10 bases of the junction left unmatched. Per the germline V gene, CDR1 is SGHAT and CDR2 is FQNNGV. This CDR3 has 16 residues. CDR3 protein: CASSLLHTGGYYEQYF. The CDR3 DNA is TGTGCCAGCAGCTTGCTCCACACAGGGGGGTACTACGAGCAGTACTTC.

This clonotype was seen many times. As DNA, the CDR3 is TGTGCCAGCGCTCCTAGGGGATGGGACACTGAAGCTTTCTTT. Its translation: CASAPRGWDTEAFF. V is TRBV6-1 and J is TRBJ1-1, with TRBD1 as a possible D gene (5 bases). Deletions cut 8 bases from V and 3 bases from J, with 16 bases between. Germline CDR1 reads MNHNS; CDR2 reads SASEGT. The CDR3 runs to 14 residues.

The chain couples TRBV6-2 or TRBV6-3 to TRBJ2-1, with TRBD1 matching over 10 bases. The CDR3 covers 15 residues. V shed 6 bases and J 5 bases; nucleotides not matched to a gene: 7. The V gene's germline CDR1 is MNHEY and CDR2 SVGEGT. CDR3 DNA sequence: TGTGCCAGCAGAAGGACAGGGGGGAGCCACAATGAGCAGTTCTTC. Translating gives CASRRTGGSHNEQFF.

This clonotype was counted many times. This chain uses TRBV10-3 with TRBJ2-1; weak D call: TRBD2 (6 bases). Per germline, CDR1 ENHRY and CDR2 SYGVKD. Between the trimmed V and J ends, which lost 3 bases and 7 bases, there was a span of 19 bases. CDR3 size: 16 residues. For the CDR3, the DNA is TGTGCCATCAGTGAAGGTGGGGGGAGGTCGTTAAATGAGCAGTTCTTC. The encoded protein is CAISEGGGRSLNEQFF.

This chain uses TRBV4-2 with TRBJ2-7; 9 bases fit TRBD2. CDR3 size: 15 residues. V was pared by 0 bases and J by 5 bases, with 5 bases of the junction left unmatched. The germline V gene encodes CDR1 LGHNA and CDR2 YNFKEQ. Here the CDR3 reads CASSQESGRCDEQYV. The CDR3 region has the DNA TGTGCCAGCAGCCAAGAAAGCGGGAGGTGTGACGAGCAGTACGTC.

The table lists this clonotype with many counts. The chain recombines TRBV12-3 or TRBV12-4 with TRBJ2-7; 12 bases align to TRBD1. The CDR3 runs to 16 residues. The trim removed 2 bases at V and 5 bases at J, leaving 7 bases unmatched. This chain's CDR3 is CASSLPPGQGAHEQYF. CDR3 nucleotides: TGTGCCAGCAGTTTACCGCCGGGACAGGGGGCCCACGAGCAGTACTTC.

The J gene is TRBJ2-1, the V gene TRBV12-3 or TRBV12-4, with D unclear. Trimming pared 6 bases from V and 5 bases from J, leaving 17 bases between. There are 15 residues in the CDR3. The chain's CDR3 is CASSLLQFIHNEQFF. CDR3 DNA: TGTGCCAGCAGCCTCCTACAATTTATACACAATGAGCAGTTCTTC.

The chain employs TRBV11-1 and TRBJ2-1, with 11 bases identical to TRBD2. V gave up 11 bases and J gave up 2 bases; unmatched junction bases: 17. The germline V gene has CDR1 SGHAT and CDR2 FQDESV (reference sequence). The CDR3 spans 18 residues. CDR3 in amino acids: CASKVVGTSGRAYNEQFF. CDR3 nucleotide sequence: TGTGCCTCCAAGGTCGTCGGGACTAGCGGCCGGGCCTACAATGAGCAGTTCTTC.

This chain uses TRBV4-2 with TRBJ2-7; 12 bases match TRBD2. The trim removed 3 bases at V and 1 base at J, leaving 4 bases unmatched. Germline V gives CDR1 LGHNA, CDR2 YNFKEQ. The CDR3 contains 16 residues. The CDR3 sequence is CASSHTTSGSSYEQYF. CDR3 nucleotides: TGTGCCAGCAGCCACACGACTAGCGGGAGTTCCTACGAGCAGTACTTC.

The V call is TRBV6-4, the J call TRBJ2-7; 7 nucleotides agree with TRBD2. CDR1 MRHNA and CDR2 SNTAGT come from the germline V gene. The CDR3 loop spans 15 amino acids. V shed 7 bases, J shed 3 bases, and the junction held 12 bases outside the gene matches. Here the CDR3 DNA reads TGTGCCAGCACCAAGGACTGGGGACTACACTACGAGCAGTACGTC. Amino acid sequence: CASTKDWGLHYEQYV.

The chain has TRBV4-2 and TRBJ2-1; D gene ambiguous. CDR3 length: 17 residues. Germline values: CDR1 LGHNA, CDR2 YNFKEQ. Trimming took off 0 bases at V and 1 base at J, with 13 bases between the two ends. The CDR3 DNA sequence: TGTGCCAGCAGCCAAGATGGATCCCGGGCGTCCTACAATGAGCAGTTCTTC. It yields the protein CASSQDGSRASYNEQFF.

This clonotype was found a few times. CDR3 DNA: TGTGCCAGTTTTTTTGAGCAGTTCTTC. Its protein is CASFFEQFF. The V gene is TRBV6-4, the J gene TRBJ2-1, with unresolved D. Trimming removed 9 bases at V and 9 bases at J, with 6 bases between. This CDR3 has 9 amino acids. Germline V gene sequence: CDR1 MRHNA, CDR2 SNTAGT.

This clonotype was picked up many times. This sequence joins TRBV11-2 and TRBJ2-2, with D perhaps TRBD2 (6 bases). The germline V gene encodes CDR1 SGHAT and CDR2 FQNNGV. V lost 5 bases and J lost 6, with 13 bases in between. This CDR3 spans 14 amino acids. CDR3 region: CASSPWRDSGELFF. Here the CDR3 DNA reads TGTGCCAGCAGCCCTTGGCGGGACTCCGGGGAGCTGTTTTTT.

This clonotype occurred a few times. V usage is TRBV20-1 and J usage is TRBJ1-6; no firm D call. CDR1 is DFQATT, CDR2 SNEGSKA, per germline (reference sequence). This CDR3 is 15 amino acids long. Trimming left V 3 bases short and J 7 bases short, with 16 bases between. CDR3 sequence (DNA): TGCAGTGCTAGGTACGCCGCAGTTAGGAATTCACCCCTCCACTTT. This codes for CSARYAAVRNSPLHF.

The sample holds a few counts of this clonotype. The chain has TRBV24-1 and TRBJ1-1; D not certain. This CDR3 contains 12 residues. Trimming left V 3 bases short and J 7 bases short, with 8 bases between. CDR1 and CDR2 from the germline V gene are KGHDR and SFDVKD. The CDR3 nucleotides read TGTGCCACCAGTGATCCCAAGGGTGAAGCTTTCTTT. It is translated as CATSDPKGEAFF.

In this sample, this clonotype turned up a few times. The chain is built from TRBV12-3 or TRBV12-4 and TRBJ2-7; 9 bases agree with TRBD1. This CDR3 has 15 amino acids. J lost 3 bases, V lost 6 bases, and 9 bases had no gene match. CDR3 protein: CASSQGTGLLYEQYF. CDR3 coding DNA: TGTGCCAGCAGCCAAGGGACAGGGCTACTCTACGAGCAGTACTTC.

The CDR3 nucleotides are TGTGCCAGCAGCCCAAACCCGGGACTAGCGGGCCCGAGTCCAGATACGCAGTATTTT. This gives the protein CASSPNPGLAGPSPDTQYF. This chain uses TRBV11-1 with TRBJ2-3, with 12 bases matching TRBD2. J was trimmed by 4 bases and V by 5 bases; bases with no gene match: 16. CDR3 size: 19 residues. Looked up from germline, CDR1 is SGHAT and CDR2 is FQDESV (reference sequence).

The CDR3 is CASSVGIGGVPDTQYF. The CDR3 nucleotides are TGTGCCAGCAGCGTAGGGATAGGGGGCGTCCCAGATACGCAGTATTTT. This chain connects TRBV9 to TRBJ2-3; 7 nucleotides line up with TRBD1. Trimming at V came to 0 bases and at J to 4 bases, leaving 8 bases not matched to a gene. CDR1 and CDR2 (germline): SGDLS, YYNGEE. The CDR3 totals 16 residues. The variable domain in full, with the rest retrieved from reference TRBV9 and TRBJ2-3, is DSGVTQTPKHLITATGQRVTLRCSPRSGDLSVYWYQQSLDQGLQFLIQYYNGEERAKGNILERFSAQQFPDLHSELNLSSLELGDSALYFCASSVGIGGVPDTQYFGPGTRLTVL.

This chain links TRBV28 with TRBJ2-1; 14 bases are a match to TRBD2. The CDR3 covers 16 residues. V was clipped by 7 bases and J by 7 bases; unmatched bases: 9. CDR1 MDHEN and CDR2 SYDVKM come from the germline V gene. CDR3 region: CASTPMGLAGDNEQFF. CDR3 nucleotide sequence: TGTGCCAGCACCCCCATGGGACTAGCGGGAGATAATGAGCAGTTCTTC.

The chain has TRBV29-1 and TRBJ1-4; 10 bases are shared with TRBD1. J gave up 6 bases and V 7 bases, and 2 bases lay outside the gene matches. Germline values: CDR1 SQVTM, CDR2 ANQGSEA. This CDR3 has 12 residues. CDR3 protein: CSGGQGDEKLFF. The CDR3 nucleotides are TGCAGCGGCGGACAGGGGGATGAAAAACTGTTTTTT.

The chain joins TRBV15 to TRBJ2-5; D gene unclear. There are 15 residues in the CDR3. V lost 0 bases, J lost 1 base, and 9 bases lay in between. CDR1 and CDR2 (germline): LNHNV, YYDKDF (reference sequence). This chain's CDR3 is CATSRDGLTQETQYF. The CDR3 DNA reads TGTGCCACCAGCAGAGATGGGCTCACCCAAGAGACCCAGTACTTC.

The genes are TRBV4-1 and TRBJ2-5; TRBD2 matches 8 bases. Trimming removed 4 bases from V and 4 bases from J; junction bases left unmatched: 11. Germline assignment: CDR1 MGHRA and CDR2 YSYEKL. The CDR3 covers 16 residues. For the CDR3, the DNA is TGCGCCAGCAGCCCAGGACTAGCCGATCGGTCAGAGACCCAGTACTTC. Encoded protein: CASSPGLADRSETQYF.